This TCR beta chain was captured in a study of blood T cell repertoires in COVID-19. Assay: immunoSEQ multiplex PCR; the TCRdb copy retains only in-frame clones and omits some. The repertoire holds approximately 150,000 clones, 82% seen once, with roughly 20% in the top ten. This clone was counted between two and nine times. V lost 3 bases and J lost 6, with 14 bases in between. This CDR3 has 14 residues. The germline CDR1 and CDR2 sequences are SGHTS and YDEGEE. The source material was PBMCs or T cells enriched from blood (not recorded which). The clonotype was recovered from a man between 60 and 70 years old who had recovered from COVID-19. This chain uses TRBV5-8 with TRBJ2-3, with D maybe TRBD1 (7 bases). CDR3 coding DNA: TGTGCCAGCAGCTCGGAGGGGGCTGGGGATACGCAGTATTTT. It codes for CASSSEGAGDTQYF.